This record looks at one T cell receptor beta chain sequence and its context. What it recognizes is unknown. This sample is part of a study of OX40 agonist ivuxolimab in advanced cancers. Study-level information: Ivuxolimab, an antibody that agonizes OX40 (CD134), was administered to the patients.

Trimming stripped 2 bases from V and 1 base from J, with 6 bases between. From germline, CDR1 is GTSNPN and CDR2 SVGIG (reference sequence). There are 12 residues in the CDR3. Study-wide points: At 0.1-3.0 mg/kg, partial responders had clonal expansion among the lowest observed.

The assay was immunoSEQ multiplex PCR, and TCRdb's table has in-frame clones only and misses some. Of 85,000 to 100,000 clones listed, about 92% are singletons. V gene TRBV30 combines with J gene TRBJ2-7; no firm D call. The source is an adult with an advanced solid tumor such as melanoma, head and neck, liver or kidney cancer. Sequences were derived from CD4+ or CD8+ T cells sorted from blood, sampled in a trial of the OX40 agonist ivuxolimab. This CDR3 reads CAWSPRSYEQYF. The CDR3, as DNA: TGTGCCTGGAGTCCCCGATCCTACGAGCAGTACTTC.